This TCR beta chain was documented in a study of T-cell reconstitution after alpha-beta-depleted transplantation in children. There are 14 residues in the CDR3. V was clipped by 2 bases and J by 1 base, with 5 bases between them. The V gene's germline CDR1 is MDHEN and CDR2 SYDVKM. Findings and caveats of the study: Surviving recipient cells, namely T cells and thymic progenitors, were the source of high day-60 TCRbeta diversity in some patients. Roughly two months post-transplant, alpha-beta T cells reportedly originated from several hundred graft clones that had expanded. T cells produced anew were the main source of T-cell counts and diversity one year after transplant.

Preparation of the TCRbeta library was carried out with unique molecular identifiers. Each CDR3 protein gets one entry after TCRdb re-called the PCR reads with MiXCR. The sample shows about 120,000 distinct CDR3 sequences, 10% of them seen only once. This clonotype occurred a few times. Antigen unknown. The sequence came from a boy under 10 years old with acute lymphoblastic leukemia, due to receive a stem cell transplant. This sample comprised PBMCs, obtained before TCRalphabeta/CD19-depleted stem cell transplant. The chain uses TRBV28 and TRBJ2-2; D is undetermined. DNA for the CDR3: TGTGCCAGCAGTTTAAGCGAGAACACCGGGGAGCTGTTTTTT. Its protein is CASSLSENTGELFF.